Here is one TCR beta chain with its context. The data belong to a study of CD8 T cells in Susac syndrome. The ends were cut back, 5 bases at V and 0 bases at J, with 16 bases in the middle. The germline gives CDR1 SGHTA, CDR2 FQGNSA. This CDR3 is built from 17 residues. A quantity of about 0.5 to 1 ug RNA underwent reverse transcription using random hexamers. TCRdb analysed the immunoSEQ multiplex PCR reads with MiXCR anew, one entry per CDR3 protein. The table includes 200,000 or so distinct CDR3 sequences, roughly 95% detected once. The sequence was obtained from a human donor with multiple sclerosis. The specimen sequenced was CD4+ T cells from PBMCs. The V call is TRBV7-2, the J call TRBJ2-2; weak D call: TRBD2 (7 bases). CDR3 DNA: TGTGCCAGCAGCCTAAGGGGGGGTTACGCGAACACCGGGGAGCTGTTTTTT. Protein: CASSLRGGYANTGELFF.